This T cell receptor (beta chain) is from a study of T cell clonotyping in hematopoietic cell transplantation. Across the study: Recipient blood drawn about 28 days pretransplant and days 30, 100, 180 after.

Trimming stripped 3 bases from V and 10 bases from J, with 11 bases between. Germline CDR1 SQVTM, CDR2 ANQGSEA. There are 11 residues in the CDR3. Overall study findings and caveats: Higher Inverse Simpson Index values in graft donor and pretransplant recipient predicted broader posttransplant TCR diversity. Recipient TCR diversity dropped after transplant; expanded clonotypes rose from day 30 to 180. Few recipient clonotypes overlapped donors; over 97% were de novo at given depth.

Remarks on this clone: Its cognate antigen is unknown.

TCRdb's copy holds only in-frame clones and misses some; the assay was immunoSEQ multiplex PCR. The table includes 8,000 to 8,500 clones, about 89% detected once. The V and J genes are TRBV29-1 and TRBJ2-3, with D possibly matching TRBD2 (6 bases). The specimen comprised peripheral blood mononuclear cells, sampled at the time of graft-versus-host disease after allogeneic stem cell transplant. This TCR was sampled from a male patient aged 55 to 70 who had an allogeneic stem cell transplant from a related donor, so the T cells may come from the graft donor. Some clones in this sample may be carry-over from other donors' samples. The CDR3 DNA reads as TGCAGCGTTGAGGAGGTAGCGGCGCAGTATTTT. Translation gives CSVEEVAAQYF.